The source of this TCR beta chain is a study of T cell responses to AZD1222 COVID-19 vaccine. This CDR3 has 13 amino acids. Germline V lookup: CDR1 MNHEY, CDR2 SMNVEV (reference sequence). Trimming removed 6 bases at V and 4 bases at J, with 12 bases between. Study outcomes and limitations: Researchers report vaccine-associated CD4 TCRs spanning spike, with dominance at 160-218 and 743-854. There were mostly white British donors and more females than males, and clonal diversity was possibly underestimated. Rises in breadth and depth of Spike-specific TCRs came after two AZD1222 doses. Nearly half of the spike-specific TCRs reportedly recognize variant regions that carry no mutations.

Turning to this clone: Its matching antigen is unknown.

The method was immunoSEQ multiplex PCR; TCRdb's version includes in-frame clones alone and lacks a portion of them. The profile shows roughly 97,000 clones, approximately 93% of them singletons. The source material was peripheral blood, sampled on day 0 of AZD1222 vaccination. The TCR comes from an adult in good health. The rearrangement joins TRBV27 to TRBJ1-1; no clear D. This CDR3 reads CASSDGSATEAFF. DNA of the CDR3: TGTGCCAGCAGCGACGGCAGCGCCACTGAAGCTTTCTTT.